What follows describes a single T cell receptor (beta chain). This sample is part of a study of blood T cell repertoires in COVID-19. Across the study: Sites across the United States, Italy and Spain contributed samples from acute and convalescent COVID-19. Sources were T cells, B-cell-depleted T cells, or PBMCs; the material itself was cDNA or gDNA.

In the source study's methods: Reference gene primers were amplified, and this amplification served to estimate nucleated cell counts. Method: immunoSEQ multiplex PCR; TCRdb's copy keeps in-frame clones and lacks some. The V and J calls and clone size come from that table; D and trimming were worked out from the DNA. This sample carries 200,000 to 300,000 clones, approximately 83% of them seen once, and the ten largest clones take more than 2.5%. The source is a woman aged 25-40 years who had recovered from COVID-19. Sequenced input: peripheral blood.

CDR3 amino acids: CASNRRGGVNGYTF. CDR3 DNA sequence: TGTGCCAGCAATCGGCGGGGAGGAGTGAATGGCTACACCTTC. The chain uses TRBV2 and TRBJ1-2; no clear D gene. The CDR3 totals 14 residues. The V gene lost 7 bases and the J gene lost 6 bases, with 18 bases spanning the gap. CDR1 SNHLY and CDR2 FYNNEI come from the germline V gene.